A selection of T cell receptor beta chains follows, all from one sample in a study of blood T cell repertoires in COVID-19. The table came from immunoSEQ multiplex PCR; TCRdb's copy has only in-frame clones and leaves some out. The data contain 150,000 to 200,000 clones, approximately 90% of them seen just once; the ten biggest clones take up roughly 2%. Sequenced sample: peripheral blood. The receptors stem from a middle-aged man who had recovered from COVID-19. The CDR3 runs from the conserved cysteine through the conserved F or W. A D gene is named only where the DNA matches it firmly. Not every row has a clone size; where given, it reads once, few, many or a size class.

v_call	j_call	d_call	clone_size	cdr3_nt	cdr3_aa
TRBV6-5	TRBJ2-3	TRBD2	NA	TGTGCCAGCAGTTCTAGCGGGAGCAGCACAGATACGCAGTATTTT	CASSSSGSSTDTQYF
TRBV28	TRBJ1-5	NA	once	TGTGCCAGCAGTTTAGGTCGGGGTCAGCCCCAGCATTTT	CASSLGRGQPQHF
TRBV5-6	TRBJ2-7	TRBD1	NA	TGTGCCAGCAGCCAGATATGGGACAGCTACGAGCAGTACTTC	CASSQIWDSYEQYF
TRBV18	TRBJ1-1	NA	few	TGTGCCAGCTCACCGGGGGGGGACACTGAAGCTTTCTTT	CASSPGGDTEAFF
TRBV6-5	TRBJ1-6	NA	NA	TGTGCCAGCCTTCCGGGACACGGGGCTGAGTTACCCCTCCACTTT	CASLPGHGAELPLHF
TRBV28	TRBJ1-3	TRBD1	once	TGTGCCAGCAGTTTACAAACAGGGGCTGGAAACACCATATATTTT	CASSLQTGAGNTIYF
TRBV27	TRBJ2-7	TRBD1	few	TGTGCCACCCGGACAGGGGGATACGAGCAGTACTTC	CATRTGGYEQYF
TRBV30	TRBJ2-1	NA	few	TGTGCCTGGAGTGCCGTGTACAATGAGCAGTTCTTC	CAWSAVYNEQFF
TRBV5-1	TRBJ2-3	TRBD2	NA	TGCGCCAGCAGCCGGACTAGCGGGGGGGCAGCAGATACGCAGTATTTT	CASSRTSGGAADTQYF
TRBV7-3	TRBJ2-2	NA	NA	TGTGCCAGCAGCCCTAACCCCGGGATTCGAACCGGGGAGCTGTTTTTT	CASSPNPGIRTGELFF
TRBV6-5	TRBJ1-1	NA	NA	TGTGCCAGCAGTCGGGGGGGGGCGAACACTGAAGCTTTCTTT	CASSRGGANTEAFF
TRBV28	TRBJ1-6	NA	NA	TGTGCCAGCAGGCGAAATTCACCCCTCCACTTT	CASRRNSPLHF
TRBV7-2	TRBJ2-7	TRBD1	NA	TGTGCCAGCAGCTCACCGGGACAGCACTACGAGCAGTACTTC	CASSSPGQHYEQYF
TRBV30	TRBJ1-5	NA	NA	TGTGCCCTGGGGGACAATAGCAATCAGCCCCAGCATTTT	CALGDNSNQPQHF
TRBV15	TRBJ2-3	TRBD2	NA	TGTGCCACCAGCAGAGATTTCGCGGGGGGGCGAGGCACAGATACGCAGTATTTT	CATSRDFAGGRGTDTQYF
TRBV19	TRBJ1-6	NA	few	TGTGCCAGTACAATTAGCGGGTCCCCTTCACCCCTCCACTTT	CASTISGSPSPLHF
TRBV15	TRBJ2-1	NA	NA	TGTGCCACCAGCAGAGACACCCCGCTAATCTTC	CATSRDTPLIF
TRBV18	TRBJ1-1	NA	NA	TGTGCCAGCTCCCTGGACGAGGGCACTGAAGCTTTCTTT	CASSLDEGTEAFF
TRBV7-9	TRBJ2-7	NA	NA	TGTGCCAGCAGCGGAGGCGATACGGGGGCCTACGAGCAGTACTTC	CASSGGDTGAYEQYF
TRBV5-1	TRBJ1-2	TRBD1	NA	TGCGCCAGCAGCTTGGTAGGGCAGGGGGGTGATGGCTACACCTTC	CASSLVGQGGDGYTF
TRBV5-6	TRBJ1-1	NA	NA	TGTGCCAGCAAACTGGAGGGGGGGCGTAACACTGAAGCTTTCTTT	CASKLEGGRNTEAFF
TRBV7-9	TRBJ1-4	NA	NA	TGTGCCAGCAGCTTAGGGAGAGAGAATGAAAAACTGTTTTTT	CASSLGRENEKLFF
TRBV12-5	TRBJ2-3	NA	once	TGTGCTAGTGGGATTGGAGGGGTATCCACAGATACGCAGTATTTT	CASGIGGVSTDTQYF
TRBV27	TRBJ1-2	NA	NA	TGTGCCAGTGGTAGGGGCGCTTTCGTCGGCTACACCTTC	CASGRGAFVGYTF
TRBV28	TRBJ1-3	TRBD1	once	TGTGCCAGCAGCCGTCCCGGGACAGGGGGTCTGAGCACCATATATTTT	CASSRPGTGGLSTIYF
TRBV18	TRBJ2-7	NA	NA	TGTGCCAGCTCACCTCAGGCCACCTACGAGCAGTACTTC	CASSPQATYEQYF
TRBV6-5	TRBJ1-1	NA	NA	TGTGCCAGCAGTTACTCGAAGGGGGACACTGAAGCTTTCTTT	CASSYSKGDTEAFF
TRBV6-5	TRBJ2-2	NA	NA	TGTGCCAGCAGCTCTAGGACAGGGGAGCTGTTTTTT	CASSSRTGELFF
TRBV7-2	TRBJ2-3	TRBD2	NA	TGTGCCAGCAGTTTCAGCGGGCTAGCGGGAGGGGCAGATACGCAGTATTTT	CASSFSGLAGGADTQYF
TRBV5-1	TRBJ1-3	NA	once	TGCGCCAGCAGCTTAGGCACAGGAAGCTTGGGAAACACCATATATTTT	CASSLGTGSLGNTIYF
TRBV5-4	TRBJ2-1	NA	NA	TGTGCCAGCAGCTTGGATCTAGGCGGCCTTCCCAATGAGCAGTTCTTC	CASSLDLGGLPNEQFF
TRBV9	TRBJ2-1	TRBD2	NA	TGTGCCAGCAGCACTGGACTAGCGGGGGGGCACGGTGAGCAGTTCTTC	CASSTGLAGGHGEQFF
TRBV5-4	TRBJ1-6	TRBD1	NA	TGTGCCAGCAGCACGGACGGGACAGGGCCTTCACCCCTCCACTTT	CASSTDGTGPSPLHF
TRBV6-5	TRBJ1-1	NA	NA	TGTGCCAGCAGAACAGATACTAACACTGAAGCTTTCTTT	CASRTDTNTEAFF
TRBV15	TRBJ1-1	NA	once	TGTGCCACCAGCATGCGGGGAAACACTGAAGCTTTCTTT	CATSMRGNTEAFF
TRBV7-9	TRBJ2-7	NA	NA	TGTGCCAGCAGCTCCCCCCGGGACATTCTTACCTACGAGCAGTACTTC	CASSSPRDILTYEQYF
TRBV18	TRBJ1-4	TRBD1	NA	TGTGCCAGCTCACCACCGAGGGGGCCAGCTAATGAAAAACTGTTTTTT	CASSPPRGPANEKLFF
TRBV18	TRBJ2-2	NA	NA	TGTGCCAGCTCACCGGGACTGTACACCGGGGAGCTGTTTTTT	CASSPGLYTGELFF
TRBV7-9	TRBJ2-1	NA	NA	TGTGCCAGCAGCGACGCCGGCGGGGAGCAGTTCTTC	CASSDAGGEQFF
TRBV27	TRBJ1-6	NA	NA	TGTGCCAGCAGCGAGTATTGGACAGTAAACTATAATTCACCCCTCCACTTT	CASSEYWTVNYNSPLHF
TRBV6-5	TRBJ1-1	TRBD1	NA	TGTGCCAGCAGTTACGCAGGGGGCGGCACTGAAGCTTTCTTT	CASSYAGGGTEAFF
TRBV27	TRBJ2-7	NA	NA	TGTGCCAGCAGCCCTACAGGGATCTGGGCCTACGAGCAGTACTTC	CASSPTGIWAYEQYF
TRBV7-3	TRBJ2-3	TRBD1	NA	TGTGCCAGCAGCCCTAGGACAGGGCAGGGCACAGATACGCAGTATTTT	CASSPRTGQGTDTQYF
TRBV6-2/TRBV6-3	TRBJ1-5	TRBD1	many	TGTGCCAGCAGTTTCCCCCGAGACAGGGCTCAGCCCCAGCATTTT	CASSFPRDRAQPQHF